The 30 T cell receptor beta chains below come from one sample, sequenced in a study of control samples from healthy donors and cancer patients. This table comes from immunoSEQ multiplex PCR, and its TCRdb copy is limited to in-frame clones, with some not included. The sample has fewer than 200,000 clones, 70% to 90% seen once; the top ten hold over 4%. The sample was blood. Every receptor here comes from a woman in her 30s in good health.

The rearrangement links TRBV5-4 to TRBJ2-1; 7 bases match TRBD2. CDR1 is SGHNT, CDR2 YYREEE, per germline (reference sequence). This CDR3 is built from 15 residues. J gave up 0 bases and V 4 bases, and 4 bases lay outside the gene matches. The CDR3 region is CASSVRTSSYNEQFF. CDR3 coding DNA: TGTGCCAGCAGCGTGCGGACTAGCTCCTACAATGAGCAGTTCTTC.

The gene calls are TRBV19 and TRBJ2-7, with 10 bases matching TRBD2. CDR1 and CDR2 (germline): LNHDA, SQIVND (reference sequence). CDR3 length: 16 amino acids. Trimming took 5 bases from V and 2 from J; bases not matched to a gene: 9. CDR3 protein: CASSVESSGRPYEQYF. CDR3 nucleotides: TGTGCCAGTAGTGTGGAGTCTAGCGGGAGACCCTACGAGCAGTACTTC.

The chain's CDR3 is CASSQPGWAGGSYNSPLHF. CDR3 nucleotide sequence: TGCGCCAGCAGTCAGCCGGGGTGGGCAGGGGGATCCTATAATTCACCCCTCCACTTT. This chain links TRBV23-1 with TRBJ1-6; 7 positions agree with TRBD1. TRBV23-1 is an open reading frame whose function is uncertain. The CDR3 totals 19 residues. V trimming: 3 bases; J trimming: 1 base; junction bases outside the gene matches: 12.

The rearrangement joins TRBV6-4 to TRBJ2-2; 12 bases match TRBD1. V trimming: 8 bases; J trimming: 6 bases; junction bases outside the gene matches: 4. This CDR3 contains 14 residues. Germline loops: CDR1 MRHNA, CDR2 SNTAGT. The CDR3 here is CASRGQGASGELFF. The CDR3 DNA follows: TGTGCCAGCCGGGGACAGGGGGCGTCCGGGGAGCTGTTTTTT.

The rearrangement links TRBV4-2 to TRBJ2-2; TRBD1 aligns across 10 bases. This CDR3 region has 15 residues. The germline gives CDR1 LGHNA, CDR2 YNFKEQ. V shed 1 base, J shed 4 bases, and the junction held 0 bases outside the gene matches. The CDR3: CASSQGTGGTGELFF. In DNA form, the CDR3 reads TGTGCCAGCAGCCAAGGGACAGGGGGCACCGGGGAGCTGTTTTTT.

This clone has at least ten counts. This sequence joins TRBV7-6 and TRBJ2-1; TRBD1 matches at 9 bases. Germline V lookup: CDR1 SGHVS, CDR2 FNYEAQ. The CDR3 consists of 15 residues. The J segment lost 6 bases and the V segment lost 0 bases, leaving 3 bases of the junction unmatched. The chain's CDR3 is CASSLAPDRGNEQFF. CDR3 DNA: TGTGCCAGCAGCTTAGCGCCGGACAGGGGCAATGAGCAGTTCTTC.

The V and J genes are TRBV28 and TRBJ2-6; D not resolved. This CDR3 has 15 amino acids. Trimming left V 5 bases short and J 0 bases short, with 8 bases between. Germline V lookup: CDR1 MDHEN, CDR2 SYDVKM. CDR3 sequence: CASSRTGSGANVLTF. The CDR3 DNA is TGTGCCAGCAGTCGCACCGGCTCTGGGGCCAACGTCCTGACTTTC. Variable domain in full (rest from reference TRBV28 and TRBJ2-6): DVKVTQSSRYLVKRTGEKVFLECVQDMDHENMFWYRQDPGLGLRLIYFSYDVKMKEKGDIPEGYSVSREKKERFSLILESASTNQTSMYLCASSRTGSGANVLTFGAGSRLTVL.

The J gene is TRBJ2-1, the V gene TRBV6-5, with D possibly matching TRBD1 (5 bases). CDR1 is MNHEY and CDR2 is SVGAGI in the germline V gene. Between the trimmed V and J ends, which lost 6 bases and 8 bases, there was a span of 14 bases. CDR3 size: 13 residues. The CDR3 here is CASSAAGFHEQFF. CDR3 DNA sequence: TGTGCCAGCAGCGCCGCAGGGTTCCATGAGCAGTTCTTC.

This chain uses TRBV2 with TRBJ1-1; 8 bases are shared with TRBD1. The ends lost 3 bases at V and 1 base at J; junction bases unmatched: 4. This CDR3 region has 15 residues. The germline V gene encodes CDR1 SNHLY and CDR2 FYNNEI. The CDR3 sequence: CASSEWGTGNTEAFF. DNA of the CDR3: TGTGCCAGCAGTGAGTGGGGGACAGGGAACACTGAAGCTTTCTTT.

The count of this clone is one. This chain joins TRBV7-8 and TRBJ2-2; D may be TRBD1 (6 bases). The CDR3 runs to 20 residues. Germline V lookup: CDR1 SGHVS, CDR2 FQNEAQ. The V gene lost 5 bases and the J gene lost 1 base, with 26 bases spanning the gap. CDR3 nucleotides: TGTGCCAGCAGCACCATGACAGGCCCTTCGATTCTAGTGAACACCGGGGAGCTGTTTTTT. Translated, it gives CASSTMTGPSILVNTGELFF.

The CDR3 DNA follows: TGTGCCAGCAGCTTAGCCCCGCGGGGCCCCGACGAGCAGTACGTC. Translated: CASSLAPRGPDEQYV. The chain couples TRBV11-2 to TRBJ2-7; perhaps TRBD2 as D (6 bases). Between the trimmed V and J ends, which lost 1 base and 5 bases, there was a span of 15 bases. CDR1 is SGHAT, CDR2 FQNNGV, per germline. CDR3 size: 15 residues.

The V call is TRBV20-1, the J call TRBJ1-2, with no clear D. Deletions cut 6 bases from V and 3 bases from J, with 5 bases between. The CDR3 loop spans 10 amino acids. Per germline, CDR1 DFQATT and CDR2 SNEGSKA (reference sequence). The CDR3 nucleotides are TGCAGTGCACATGACTATGGCTACACCTTC. It codes for CSAHDYGYTF.

The chain has TRBV5-4 and TRBJ2-7, with 10 bases identical to TRBD2. Germline V gene data show CDR1 as SGHNT and CDR2 as YYREEE (reference sequence). The V gene end was trimmed by 4 bases and the J gene end by 3 bases; junction bases not matched to a gene: 4. This CDR3 contains 14 residues. For the CDR3, the DNA is TGTGCCAGCAGCGCCACTAGCGGGGACTACGAGCAGTACTTC. Its protein is CASSATSGDYEQYF.

This clone has a single count. This chain connects TRBV5-6 to TRBJ1-1; D is uncertain. The ends were cut back, 4 bases at V and 2 bases at J, with 9 bases in the middle. The germline V gene encodes CDR1 SGHDT and CDR2 YYEEEE. This CDR3 is 13 amino acids long. CDR3 region: CASSPSFNTEAFF. CDR3 DNA: TGTGCCAGCAGCCCTTCGTTTAACACTGAAGCTTTCTTT.

This CDR3 reads CAWREQASNYGYTF. In nucleotides, the CDR3 is TGTGCCTGGAGAGAACAGGCTTCCAACTATGGCTACACCTTC. The chain couples TRBV30 to TRBJ1-2, with D possibly TRBD1 on 5 matching bases. The CDR3 totals 14 residues. Germline CDR1 GTSNPN, CDR2 SVGIG (reference sequence). V was trimmed by 3 bases and J by 2 bases, leaving 13 bases between them.

The V gene is TRBV7-9, the J gene TRBJ2-2; the match to TRBD2 covers 9 bases. Germline lookup yields CDR1 SEHNR and CDR2 FQNEAQ (reference sequence). V shed 3 bases, J shed 7 bases, and the junction held 9 bases outside the gene matches. The CDR3 spans 16 residues. The CDR3: CASSFSGGGANGELFF. The CDR3 DNA sequence: TGTGCCAGCAGCTTCTCTGGCGGGGGGGCCAACGGGGAGCTGTTTTTT.

The chain couples TRBV5-8 to TRBJ2-2, with D hard to call. This CDR3 contains 14 residues. With 1 base removed from V and 3 bases from J, the gap between germline ends came to 7 bases. Germline loops: CDR1 SGHTS, CDR2 YDEGEE. CDR3 residues: CASSLSTYTGELFF. The DNA of the CDR3 is TGTGCCAGCAGCTTGAGCACCTACACCGGGGAGCTGTTTTTT.

This chain uses TRBV11-2 with TRBJ2-1; 9 bases align to TRBD1. The CDR3 has 18 amino acids. V lost 5 bases to trimming and J lost 3 bases; unmatched junction nucleotides: 14. From germline, CDR1 is SGHAT and CDR2 FQNNGV. CDR3 nucleotides: TGTGCCAGCAGCAAAAACTTCCCCGGGACAGGGAACTACAATGAGCAGTTCTTC. Its protein product is CASSKNFPGTGNYNEQFF.

This chain joins TRBV2 and TRBJ2-7, with 8 bases aligning to TRBD1. The CDR3 is 14 residues long. CDR1 and CDR2 from the germline V gene are SNHLY and FYNNEI. Trimming at V came to 5 bases and at J to 0 bases, leaving 3 bases not matched to a gene. CDR3 residues: CASSWDRSSYEQYF. Written as DNA, the CDR3 is TGTGCCAGCAGTTGGGACAGGAGCTCCTACGAGCAGTACTTC.

This sequence joins TRBV6-2 or TRBV6-3 and TRBJ1-1; 7 bases map to TRBD1. Germline assignment: CDR1 MNHEY and CDR2 SVGEGT. The CDR3 runs to 15 residues. With 2 bases clipped from V and 4 bases from J, the junction kept 7 bases outside the gene matches. The CDR3 nucleotides read TGTGCCAGCAGTTACCTATTACAGGGGTCCACTGAAGCTTTCTTT. Amino acids: CASSYLLQGSTEAFF.

The chain carries TRBV15 and TRBJ1-1; D not resolved. This CDR3 has 13 residues. Germline V CDR1 and CDR2: LNHNV, YYDKDF (reference sequence). Trimming took off 0 bases at V and 8 bases at J, with 10 bases between the two ends. The CDR3 protein is CATSRDSKVEAFF. Written as DNA, the CDR3 is TGTGCCACCAGCAGAGATTCTAAGGTAGAAGCTTTCTTT. Filled out from reference TRBV15 and TRBJ1-1, the complete variable domain reads DAMVIQNPRYQVTQFGKPVTLSCSQTLNHNVMYWYQQKSSQAPKLLFHYYDKDFNNEADTPDNFQSRRPNTSFCFLDIRSPGLGDTAMYLCATSRDSKVEAFFGQGTRLTVV.

The chain recombines TRBV6-5 with TRBJ1-1; D gene unclear. The CDR3 contains 13 residues. The germline V and J ends were trimmed by 6 bases and 1 base, with 9 bases remaining between them. Germline V gene sequence: CDR1 MNHEY, CDR2 SVGAGI. The CDR3 spells CASRGWSNTEAFF. CDR3 bases: TGTGCCAGCAGGGGGTGGTCGAACACTGAAGCTTTCTTT.

The V call is TRBV28, the J call TRBJ2-7; TRBD1 matches at 7 bases. Germline CDR1 MDHEN, CDR2 SYDVKM. This CDR3 has 13 amino acids. V was clipped by 7 bases and J by 2 bases; unmatched bases: 5. CDR3 in amino acids: CASKPGQPYEQYF. The CDR3 bases are TGTGCCAGCAAACCGGGACAGCCCTACGAGCAGTACTTC.

Turning to this clone: Germline and junction disagree at one end, which may indicate a read error. The V gene is TRBV7-7, the J gene TRBJ2-2; a weak D match, TRBD2 (6 bases). Germline V gives CDR1 SSHAT, CDR2 FNYEAQ (reference sequence). This CDR3 is built from 17 residues. This chain's CDR3 is CASSVNMGEARTGELFF. The CDR3 DNA sequence: TGTGCTAGCAGCGTGAATATGGGGGAGGCACGGACCGGGGAGCTGTTTTTT.

The chain carries TRBV4-2 and TRBJ1-1; 7 nucleotides align to TRBD1. The ends lost 0 bases at V and 5 bases at J; junction bases unmatched: 9. This CDR3 region has 16 residues. Germline lookup yields CDR1 LGHNA and CDR2 YNFKEQ. DNA for the CDR3: TGTGCCAGCAGCCAAGAGGGAGGGGGCGGGTTGACTGAAGCTTTCTTT. It translates to CASSQEGGGGLTEAFF.

This rearrangement joins TRBV3-1 (or the pseudogene TRBV3-2) to TRBJ2-5; D remains ambiguous. The V gene lost 1 base and the J gene lost 4 bases, with 4 bases spanning the gap. From germline, CDR1 is LGHDT and CDR2 YNNKEL (reference sequence). The CDR3 consists of 12 residues. The CDR3 loop is CASSQVLETQYF. Written as DNA, the CDR3 is TGTGCCAGCAGCCAAGTTTTAGAGACCCAGTACTTC.

V is TRBV6-5 and J is TRBJ2-1; 8 bases fit TRBD1. Germline-derived CDR1 and CDR2 are MNHEY and SVGAGI. The CDR3 extends over 15 amino acids. The trim removed 5 bases at V and 6 bases at J, leaving 9 bases unmatched. The CDR3 is CASSNRDRTTNEQFF. The CDR3 DNA reads TGTGCCAGCAGTAACCGGGACAGGACGACCAATGAGCAGTTCTTC.

The CDR3 nucleotides are TGTGCCAGTAGTCTGACGGCGAATAGCCAGCATTTT. It encodes CASSLTANSQHF. The chain couples TRBV19 to TRBJ1-5; D gene unclear. Germline lookup yields CDR1 LNHDA and CDR2 SQIVND (reference sequence). V lost 5 bases and J lost 12, with 14 bases in between. The CDR3 contains 12 residues. Based on the CDR3 plus reference TRBV19 and TRBJ1-5, the full variable domain is DGGITQSPKYLFRKEGQNVTLSCEQNLNHDAMYWYRQDPGQGLRLIYYSQIVNDFQKGDIAEGYSVSREKKESFPLTVTSAQKNPTAFYLCASSLTANSQHFGDGTRLSIL.

V and J are TRBV6-1 and TRBJ2-1; D possibly matches TRBD1 or TRBD2 (5 bases each). The V end lost 3 bases, the J end lost 10 bases, and 16 bases lay between the germline ends. Germline assignment: CDR1 MNHNS and CDR2 SASEGT. The CDR3 extends over 14 amino acids. CDR3 residues: CASSDASGAREQFF. The CDR3, as DNA: TGTGCCAGCAGTGACGCTTCCGGGGCTAGGGAGCAGTTCTTC.

This chain links TRBV19 with TRBJ1-1, with D uncertain. V was pared by 6 bases and J by 1 base, with 15 bases between. The CDR3 sequence is 15 residues long. The germline V gene encodes CDR1 LNHDA and CDR2 SQIVND (reference sequence). The CDR3: CASSRWAGSNTEAFF. The DNA for the CDR3 is TGTGCCAGTAGCAGATGGGCTGGTTCGAACACTGAAGCTTTCTTT. The whole variable domain, filled in from reference TRBV19 and TRBJ1-1, reads DGGITQSPKYLFRKEGQNVTLSCEQNLNHDAMYWYRQDPGQGLRLIYYSQIVNDFQKGDIAEGYSVSREKKESFPLTVTSAQKNPTAFYLCASSRWAGSNTEAFFGQGTRLTVV.